Below, 25 T cell receptor beta chains from the same sample are listed, as sequenced in a study of regulatory T cells in long-lasting Graves disease. Described time point: persistent/refractory GD, antithyroid drugs over 5 years with positive TRAb. RNA extracted from PBMCs served as the sequencing template. In building TCR beta libraries, iRepertoire HTBI primers were used together with Arm-PCR of CDR3 regions. Using its own MiXCR run on the multiplex PCR reads, TCRdb lists one record per CDR3 protein. The sample has roughly 400,000 distinct CDR3 sequences; less than 25% are singletons. The sample here was peripheral blood mononuclear cells (PBMCs), taken when the disease was refractory, from a patient treated with antithyroid drugs. Every receptor here comes from a female donor with Graves disease.

The V call is TRBV7-2, the J call TRBJ1-2, with 9 nucleotides matching TRBD1. The CDR3 extends over 17 amino acids. Germline values: CDR1 SGHTA, CDR2 FQGNSA. Germline trimming cut 1 base from V and 2 bases from J; bases unmatched to any gene: 8. CDR3 region: CASSLVEQGAMNYGYTF. The CDR3 coding sequence is TGTGCCAGCAGCTTAGTAGAACAGGGGGCTATGAACTATGGCTACACCTTC.

This clonotype showed up just a few times. The V call is TRBV19, the J call TRBJ1-2; 8 bases agree with TRBD1. Germline loops: CDR1 LNHDA, CDR2 SQIVND (reference sequence). The CDR3 has 15 residues. The ends lost 7 bases at V and 2 bases at J; junction bases unmatched: 9. As DNA, the CDR3 is TGTGCCAGTACCGAAATGACAGGGGCCAACTATGGCTACACCTTC. It is translated as CASTEMTGANYGYTF.

The chain recombines TRBV7-9 with TRBJ2-2, with TRBD2 matching over 10 bases. CDR3 length: 18 amino acids. CDR1 and CDR2 (germline): SEHNR, FQNEAQ (reference sequence). The trim removed 8 bases at V and 2 bases at J, leaving 14 bases unmatched. The CDR3: CASPSQKASGGNTGELFF. The CDR3 DNA sequence: TGTGCCAGCCCCTCCCAGAAGGCTAGCGGGGGTAACACCGGGGAGCTGTTTTTT. Drawing the rest from reference TRBV7-9 and TRBJ2-2, the complete variable domain is DTGVSQNPRHKITKRGQNVTFRCDPISEHNRLYWYRQTLGQGPEFLTYFQNEAQLEKSRLLSDRFSAERPKGSFSTLEIQRTEQGDSAMYLCASPSQKASGGNTGELFFGEGSRLTVL.

This clonotype was counted at least ten times. J is TRBJ2-2 and V is TRBV28, with 7 nucleotides matching TRBD2. V lost 4 bases to trimming and J lost 7 bases; unmatched junction nucleotides: 12. Germline V lookup: CDR1 MDHEN, CDR2 SYDVKM. The CDR3 has 16 residues. DNA of the CDR3: TGTGCCAGCAGTTCCCTGCGGGGAGGGCCGGTCGGGGAGCTGTTTTTT. Amino acid sequence: CASSSLRGGPVGELFF.

Ten or more counts support this clonotype. This rearrangement joins TRBV24-1 to TRBJ1-2; tentative D call: TRBD1 (5 bases). V was shortened by 3 bases and J by 4 bases, with 29 bases between the two germline ends. CDR1 is KGHDR, CDR2 SFDVKD, per germline. The CDR3 contains 20 residues. This CDR3 reads CATSDPRYGPTGKLSYGYTF. Written as DNA, the CDR3 is TGTGCCACCAGTGATCCCCGCTATGGGCCCACAGGCAAGCTGAGCTATGGCTACACCTTC.

This clonotype has a count of ten or more. The chain recombines TRBV4-2 with TRBJ1-4; 7 bases match TRBD1. The trim removed 4 bases at V and 3 bases at J, leaving 8 bases unmatched. CDR1 is LGHNA, CDR2 YNFKEQ, per germline. CDR3 length: 16 residues. For the CDR3, the DNA is TGTGCCAGCAGCCCCTTCAGGGGGGGATCTAATGAAAAACTGTTTTTT. Its translation is CASSPFRGGSNEKLFF.

V usage is TRBV5-4 and J usage is TRBJ2-5; 9 nucleotides agree with TRBD1. Trimming took 3 bases from V and 5 from J; bases not matched to a gene: 11. The CDR3 covers 16 residues. Germline V gene data show CDR1 as SGHNT and CDR2 as YYREEE (reference sequence). DNA of the CDR3: TGTGCCAGCAGCTCCGGCCCACGGGACAGGGCTGAGACCCAGTACTTC. Translation: CASSSGPRDRAETQYF.

This clonotype was detected many times. The gene calls are TRBV27 and TRBJ2-7; 12 bases agree with TRBD2. CDR1 and CDR2 from the germline V gene are MNHEY and SMNVEV (reference sequence). V shed 5 bases, J shed 0 bases, and the junction held 8 bases outside the gene matches. The CDR3 contains 17 residues. DNA for the CDR3: TGTGCCAGCAGTCGCCAACTAGCGGGAGGTAACTCCTACGAGCAGTACTTC. Translation gives CASSRQLAGGNSYEQYF.

The table lists this clonotype with many counts. V gene TRBV7-8 combines with J gene TRBJ1-3; D unclear. V was clipped by 1 base and J by 0 bases, with 13 bases between them. The CDR3 extends over 17 amino acids. CDR1 SGHVS and CDR2 FQNEAQ come from the germline V gene. This CDR3 is CASSLELRVLSGNTIYF. The DNA for the CDR3 is TGTGCCAGCAGCTTAGAACTGAGGGTGCTCTCTGGAAACACCATATATTTT.

In this sample, this clonotype turned up a few times. J is TRBJ2-1 and V is TRBV10-2; 12 bases match TRBD2. After removal of 6 bases from V and 8 bases from J, the junction contained 8 bases not matched to a gene. Germline V gives CDR1 WSHSY, CDR2 SAAADI. The CDR3 spans 15 residues. This chain's CDR3 is CASRTTSGRFDEQFF. The CDR3, as DNA: TGCGCCAGCAGGACAACTAGCGGGAGGTTCGATGAGCAGTTCTTC.

This clonotype has at least ten counts. The chain is built from TRBV20-1 and TRBJ1-4, with TRBD1 matching 7 bases. CDR3 size: 12 residues. CDR1 is DFQATT and CDR2 is SNEGSKA in the germline V gene (reference sequence). After removal of 4 bases from V and 7 bases from J, the junction contained 3 bases not matched to a gene. The CDR3 region has the DNA TGCAGTGCTACAGGGGGTGGTGAAAAACTGTTTTTT. This sequence encodes CSATGGGEKLFF.

This chain connects TRBV19 to TRBJ2-1, with a weak D call TRBD2 (6 bases). With 5 bases removed from V and 7 bases from J, the gap between germline ends came to 15 bases. Germline loops: CDR1 LNHDA, CDR2 SQIVND (reference sequence). The CDR3 has 14 amino acids. The DNA for the CDR3 is TGTGCCAGTAGTGGACCGGGAGCCCCGAATGAGCAGTTCTTC. Protein: CASSGPGAPNEQFF.

The V gene is TRBV11-2, the J gene TRBJ2-7; TRBD1 agrees at 9 bases. CDR1 is SGHAT, CDR2 FQNNGV, per germline. The length of the CDR3 is 15 residues. V shed 3 bases, J shed 5 bases, and the junction held 8 bases outside the gene matches. This chain's CDR3 is CASSFLGQGGDEQYF. In DNA, the CDR3 is TGTGCCAGCAGCTTTTTGGGACAGGGCGGCGACGAGCAGTACTTC.

This clonotype showed up many times. The gene calls are TRBV6-1 and TRBJ1-2; TRBD1 matches 8 bases. The V segment lost 4 bases and the J segment 4 bases; nucleotides outside the gene matches: 2. The CDR3 consists of 13 residues. The V gene's germline CDR1 is MNHNS and CDR2 SASEGT. CDR3 DNA: TGTGCCAGCAGTGGACAGGGGATCTATGGCTACACCTTC. This codes for CASSGQGIYGYTF.

This clonotype was detected many times. V gene TRBV12-5 combines with J gene TRBJ2-7; unclear D gene. Germline V lookup: CDR1 LGHNT, CDR2 FRNRAP. V was trimmed by 6 bases and J by 0 bases, leaving 12 bases between them. The length of the CDR3 is 14 residues. CDR3 amino acids: CASGIGPASYEQYF. CDR3 DNA: TGTGCTAGTGGCATCGGGCCTGCCTCCTACGAGCAGTACTTC. The full variable domain, completed using reference TRBV12-5 and TRBJ2-7, is DARVTQTPRHKVTEMGQEVTMRCQPILGHNTVFWYRQTMMQGLELLAYFRNRAPLDDSGMPKDRFSAEMPDATLATLKIQPSEPRDSAVYFCASGIGPASYEQYFGPGTRLTVT.

This clonotype was detected only a few times. The chain combines TRBV4-1 with TRBJ1-5; 7 nucleotides align to TRBD1. V shed 2 bases and J 1 base; nucleotides not matched to a gene: 11. The CDR3 runs to 18 residues. Germline CDR1 is MGHRA and CDR2 is YSYEKL. The CDR3, as DNA: TGCGCCAGCAGCCAAATAGGGGCAGGGGGAATGAGCAATCAGCCCCAGCATTTT. As protein: CASSQIGAGGMSNQPQHF.

The gene calls are TRBV6-1 and TRBJ1-1; D remains unclear. Germline V gene data show CDR1 as MNHNS and CDR2 as SASEGT. The CDR3 spans 12 residues. The germline V and J ends were trimmed by 5 bases and 4 bases, with 8 bases remaining between them. The CDR3 sequence: CASSREATEAFF. The CDR3 DNA is TGTGCCAGCAGTCGCGAGGCCACTGAAGCTTTCTTT.

The chain combines TRBV7-2 with TRBJ2-1, with D tentatively TRBD2 (5 bases). Deletions cut 1 base from V and 2 bases from J, with 12 bases between. The CDR3 covers 16 residues. Germline lookup yields CDR1 SGHTA and CDR2 FQGNSA. CDR3 nucleotides: TGTGCCAGCAGCTTAGACTCCGGGGTAGCCTACAATGAGCAGTTCTTC. Its translation: CASSLDSGVAYNEQFF.

The chain uses TRBV27 and TRBJ2-5, with 9 bases identical to TRBD1. J was trimmed by 5 bases and V by 1 base; bases with no gene match: 17. CDR1 is MNHEY, CDR2 SMNVEV, per germline (reference sequence). This CDR3 has 19 amino acids. CDR3 loop: CASSLFLRQGVKWSETQYF. In nucleotides, the CDR3 is TGTGCCAGCAGTTTATTTTTACGACAGGGGGTCAAGTGGAGTGAGACCCAGTACTTC.

Many counts were recorded for this clonotype. This chain uses TRBV29-1 with TRBJ2-5, with 14 bases matching TRBD2. Losses at the gene ends were 6 bases for V and 5 bases for J; bases not matched to a gene: 11. CDR1 and CDR2 from the germline V gene are SQVTM and ANQGSEA. The CDR3 length is 16 residues. CDR3 DNA sequence: TGCAGCGTGGTCGGGACTAGCGGGAGTGTTGTTGAGACCCAGTACTTC. This sequence encodes CSVVGTSGSVVETQYF.

A few counts support this clonotype. The V gene is TRBV19, the J gene TRBJ1-2; D possibly corresponds to TRBD1 (6 bases). V was trimmed by 3 bases and J by 7 bases, leaving 12 bases between them. The germline V gene encodes CDR1 LNHDA and CDR2 SQIVND (reference sequence). This CDR3 has 13 amino acids. The CDR3 DNA is TGTGCCAGTAGTATGGGGGCACTGGGTGGCTACACCTTC. It translates to CASSMGALGGYTF.

This clonotype was recorded at least ten times. The chain links TRBV6-2 or TRBV6-3 to TRBJ1-1, with D unclear. The CDR3 spans 14 residues. Germline loops: CDR1 MNHEY, CDR2 SVGEGT. The V and J ends lost 2 bases and 6 bases respectively, with 13 bases between them. This CDR3 is CASSYRLEGAEAFF. CDR3 DNA sequence: TGTGCCAGCAGTTACCGGCTAGAAGGAGCTGAAGCTTTCTTT.

This clonotype has ten or more counts. This rearrangement joins TRBV5-6 to TRBJ2-7; D may match TRBD1 or TRBD2 (5 bases each). Germline lookup yields CDR1 SGHDT and CDR2 YYEEEE. CDR3 length: 12 amino acids. V lost 3 bases to trimming and J lost 5 bases, with 9 bases between them. The CDR3 is CASSSRGDEQYF. The CDR3 nucleotides are TGTGCCAGCAGCTCGAGGGGTGACGAGCAGTACTTC.

The sample holds many counts of this clonotype. The chain combines TRBV2 with TRBJ2-4; D gene unclear. The V gene lost 4 bases and the J gene lost 4 bases, with 5 bases spanning the gap. This CDR3 region has 12 residues. Germline CDR1 is SNHLY and CDR2 is FYNNEI. The CDR3 loop reads CASSGRKNIQYF. As DNA, the CDR3 is TGTGCCAGCAGTGGCAGGAAAAACATTCAGTACTTC.

This clonotype was observed a handful of times. This chain joins TRBV12-3 or TRBV12-4 and TRBJ2-7; 7 bases map to TRBD1. Unmatched junction bases numbered 11, after V lost 5 bases and J lost 4 bases. CDR3 length: 15 residues. As DNA, the CDR3 is TGTGCCAGCAGTCACAGGGGACGACCGATATACGAGCAGTACTTC. Residues: CASSHRGRPIYEQYF.